This TCR beta chain originates from a study of blood T cell repertoires in COVID-19. V lost 2 bases and J lost 0, with 9 bases in between. Germline loops: CDR1 SGHDT, CDR2 YYEEEE. This CDR3 comprises 14 residues. This clone was seen more than once but under ten times. Only in-frame clones appear in the TCRdb table, and some are missing; sequencing was by immunoSEQ multiplex PCR. The data contain 250,000 to 400,000 clones, around 90% of them singletons. Material: peripheral blood. The chain couples TRBV5-6 to TRBJ2-7; no definite D call. The TCR originated in a woman in her 30s with COVID-19, enrolled during active disease. CDR3 residues: CASSFMFYSYEQYF. In DNA form, the CDR3 reads TGTGCCAGCAGCTTTATGTTTTACTCCTACGAGCAGTACTTC.